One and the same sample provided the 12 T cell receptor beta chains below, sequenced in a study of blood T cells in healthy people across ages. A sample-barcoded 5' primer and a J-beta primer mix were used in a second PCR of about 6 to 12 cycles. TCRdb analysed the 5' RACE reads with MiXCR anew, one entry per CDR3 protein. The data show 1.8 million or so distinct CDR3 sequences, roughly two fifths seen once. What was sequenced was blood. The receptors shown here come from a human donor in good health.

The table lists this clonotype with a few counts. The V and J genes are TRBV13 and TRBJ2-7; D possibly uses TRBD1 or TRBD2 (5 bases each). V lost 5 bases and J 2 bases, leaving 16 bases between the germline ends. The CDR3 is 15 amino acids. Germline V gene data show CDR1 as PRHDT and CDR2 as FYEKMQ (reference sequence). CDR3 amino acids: CASSHDRGAPYEQYF. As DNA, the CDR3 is TGTGCCAGCAGCCACGACAGAGGGGCTCCCTACGAGCAGTACTTC.

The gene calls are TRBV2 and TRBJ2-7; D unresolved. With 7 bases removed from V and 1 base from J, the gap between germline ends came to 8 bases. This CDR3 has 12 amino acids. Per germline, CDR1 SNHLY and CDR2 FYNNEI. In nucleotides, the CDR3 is TGTGCCAGCACCTTACAGTCCTACGAGCAGTACTTC. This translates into CASTLQSYEQYF. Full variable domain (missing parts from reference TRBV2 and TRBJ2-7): EPEVTQTPSHQVTQMGQEVILRCVPISNHLYFYWYRQILGQKVEFLVSFYNNEISEKSEIFDDQFSVERPDGSNFTLKIRSTKLEDSAMYFCASTLQSYEQYFGPGTRLTVT.

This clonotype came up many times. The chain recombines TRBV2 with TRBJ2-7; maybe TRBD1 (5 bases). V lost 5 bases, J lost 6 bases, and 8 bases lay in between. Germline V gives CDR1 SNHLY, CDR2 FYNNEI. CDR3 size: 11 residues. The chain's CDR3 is CASSTTGEQYF. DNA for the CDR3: TGTGCCAGCAGTACTACAGGCGAGCAGTACTTC.

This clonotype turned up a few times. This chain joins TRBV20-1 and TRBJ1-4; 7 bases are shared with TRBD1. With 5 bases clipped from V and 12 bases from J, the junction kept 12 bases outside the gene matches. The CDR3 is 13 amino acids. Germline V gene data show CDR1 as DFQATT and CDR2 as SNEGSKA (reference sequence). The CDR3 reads CSAFSQGYGELFF. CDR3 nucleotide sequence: TGCAGTGCTTTTTCACAGGGGTACGGGGAACTGTTTTTT.

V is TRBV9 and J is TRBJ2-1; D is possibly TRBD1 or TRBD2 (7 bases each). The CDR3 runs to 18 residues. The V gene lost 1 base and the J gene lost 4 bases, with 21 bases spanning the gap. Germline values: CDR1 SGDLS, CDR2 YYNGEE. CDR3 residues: CASSVSRGGTGFYNEQFF. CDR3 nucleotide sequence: TGTGCCAGCAGCGTATCCAGGGGGGGTACCGGATTTTACAATGAGCAGTTCTTC. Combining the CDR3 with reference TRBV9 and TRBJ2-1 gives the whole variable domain DSGVTQTPKHLITATGQRVTLRCSPRSGDLSVYWYQQSLDQGLQFLIQYYNGEERAKGNILERFSAQQFPDLHSELNLSSLELGDSALYFCASSVSRGGTGFYNEQFFGPGTRLTVL.

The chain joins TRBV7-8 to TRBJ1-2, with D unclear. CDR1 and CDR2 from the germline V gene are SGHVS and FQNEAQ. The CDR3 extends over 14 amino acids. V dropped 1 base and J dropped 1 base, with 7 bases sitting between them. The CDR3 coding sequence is TGTGCCAGCAGCTTAGAAGATCATAACTATGGCTACACCTTC. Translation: CASSLEDHNYGYTF.

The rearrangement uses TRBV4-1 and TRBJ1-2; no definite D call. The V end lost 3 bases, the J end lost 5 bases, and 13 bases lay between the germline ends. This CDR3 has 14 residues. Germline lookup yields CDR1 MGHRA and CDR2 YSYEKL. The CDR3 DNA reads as TGCGCCAGCAGCCAGGAATGGGCGCCTTATGGCTACACCTTC. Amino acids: CASSQEWAPYGYTF.

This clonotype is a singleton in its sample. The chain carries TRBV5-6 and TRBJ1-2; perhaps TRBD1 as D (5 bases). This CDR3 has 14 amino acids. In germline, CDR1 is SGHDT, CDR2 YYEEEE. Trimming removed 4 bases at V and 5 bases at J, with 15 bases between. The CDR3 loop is CASSQRRRGYGYTF. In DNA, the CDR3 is TGTGCCAGCAGCCAACGGCGACGGGGGTATGGCTACACCTTC.

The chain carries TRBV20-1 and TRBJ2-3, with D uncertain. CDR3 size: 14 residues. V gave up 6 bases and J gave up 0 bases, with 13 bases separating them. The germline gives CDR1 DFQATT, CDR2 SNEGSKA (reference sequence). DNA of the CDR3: TGCAGTGCCTCCGAGGTCCGTAGCACAGATACGCAGTATTTT. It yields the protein CSASEVRSTDTQYF.

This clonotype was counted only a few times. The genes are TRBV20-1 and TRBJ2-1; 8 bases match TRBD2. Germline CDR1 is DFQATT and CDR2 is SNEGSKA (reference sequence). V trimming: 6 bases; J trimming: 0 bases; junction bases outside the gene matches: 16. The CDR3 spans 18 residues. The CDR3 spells CSAVDWAGGSSSYNEQFF. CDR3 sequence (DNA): TGCAGTGCCGTCGACTGGGCGGGGGGCTCCAGCTCCTACAATGAGCAGTTCTTC.

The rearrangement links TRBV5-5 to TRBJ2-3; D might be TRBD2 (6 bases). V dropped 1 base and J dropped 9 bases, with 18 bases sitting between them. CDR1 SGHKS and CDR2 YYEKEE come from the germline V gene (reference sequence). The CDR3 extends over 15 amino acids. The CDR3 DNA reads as TGTGCCAGCAGCTTGCTTAGCGGACCGGTGAGGACGCAGTATTTT. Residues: CASSLLSGPVRTQYF.

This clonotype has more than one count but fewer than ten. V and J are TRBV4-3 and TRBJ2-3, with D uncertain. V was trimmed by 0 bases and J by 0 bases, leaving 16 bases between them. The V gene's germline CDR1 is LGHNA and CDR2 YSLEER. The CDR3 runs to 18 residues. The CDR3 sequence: CASSQDSIQTTSTDTQYF. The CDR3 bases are TGCGCCAGCAGCCAAGATTCTATACAGACCACTAGCACAGATACGCAGTATTTT.